These 26 T cell receptor beta chains came from one sample sequenced in a study of T cell responses to AZD1222 COVID-19 vaccine. Produced via immunoSEQ multiplex PCR; TCRdb's table is partial and in-frame only. Here the sample spans under 200,000 clones, around 94% being singletons. Source: peripheral blood, taken 28 days after the second dose of the MenACWY control vaccine. These receptor sequences come from an adult who received the MenACWY meningococcal vaccine as a control.

The rearrangement uses TRBV9 and TRBJ2-1; TRBD2 is a possible D gene (5 bases). The CDR3 has 16 amino acids. CDR1 and CDR2 from the germline V gene are SGDLS and YYNGEE. Deletions cut 4 bases from V and 8 bases from J, with 22 bases between. The CDR3 DNA is TGTGCCAGCAGCTCCGGCCTGGCGGGTGGGTTCTATGAGCAGTTCTTC. It translates to CASSSGLAGGFYEQFF.

The chain couples TRBV30 to TRBJ1-6, with TRBD1 as a possible D gene (6 bases). CDR1 is GTSNPN and CDR2 is SVGIG in the germline V gene (reference sequence). The V end lost 8 bases, the J end lost 7 bases, and 15 bases lay between the germline ends. The CDR3 has 13 residues. The CDR3: CAGSAGDNSPLHF. The CDR3 DNA is TGTGCCGGGTCGGCAGGGGACAATTCACCCCTCCACTTT.

The chain is built from TRBV11-2 and TRBJ2-5; D is unclear. The CDR3 sequence is 13 residues long. The germline V gene has CDR1 SGHAT and CDR2 FQNNGV. V dropped 1 base and J dropped 5 bases, with 8 bases sitting between them. The CDR3 sequence: CASSLVSRETQYF. CDR3 DNA: TGTGCCAGCAGCTTAGTTAGTAGGGAGACCCAGTACTTC.

The chain couples TRBV7-2 to TRBJ2-1, with TRBD2 matching over 16 bases. Germline values: CDR1 SGHTA, CDR2 FQGNSA. V trimming: 5 bases; J trimming: 7 bases; junction bases outside the gene matches: 11. There are 18 residues in the CDR3. The chain's CDR3 is CASSAGLAGGPHSNEQFF. In DNA form, the CDR3 reads TGTGCCAGCAGCGCGGGACTAGCGGGAGGGCCTCATTCAAATGAGCAGTTCTTC.

The V gene is TRBV28, the J gene TRBJ1-5; possible D gene TRBD1, 5 bases. With 5 bases removed from V and 0 bases from J, the gap between germline ends came to 11 bases. CDR1 MDHEN and CDR2 SYDVKM come from the germline V gene. CDR3 size: 15 residues. The CDR3 nucleotides are TGTGCCAGCAGTGCCGGGACCTATAGCAATCAGCCCCAGCATTTT. Its translation is CASSAGTYSNQPQHF.

This chain joins TRBV12-5 and TRBJ2-2; D might be TRBD1 (5 bases). CDR3 length: 13 residues. Germline CDR1 is LGHNT and CDR2 is FRNRAP. V gave up 7 bases and J gave up 4 bases, with 10 bases separating them. The CDR3 loop reads CASAKTVTGELFF. The CDR3 DNA is TGTGCTAGTGCAAAGACAGTCACCGGGGAGCTGTTTTTT.

The V gene is TRBV7-2, the J gene TRBJ2-2, with a possible D match to TRBD2 (5 bases). Germline V gives CDR1 SGHTA, CDR2 FQGNSA. There are 16 residues in the CDR3. V gave up 3 bases and J gave up 5 bases, with 16 bases separating them. The DNA for the CDR3 is TGTGCCAGCAGCTTGGATGGGCGGGTTGGTACCGGGGAGCTGTTTTTT. Translated: CASSLDGRVGTGELFF. Full variable domain (missing parts from reference TRBV7-2 and TRBJ2-2): GAGVSQSPSNKVTEKGKDVELRCDPISGHTALYWYRQSLGQGLEFLIYFQGNSAPDKSGLPSDRFSAERTGGSVSTLTIQRTQQEDSAVYLCASSLDGRVGTGELFFGEGSRLTVL.

This chain connects TRBV29-1 to TRBJ2-2; D is possibly TRBD1 (6 bases). The CDR3 runs 14 residues. CDR1 SQVTM and CDR2 ANQGSEA come from the germline V gene. Trimming cost V 4 bases and J 0 bases, with 9 bases left between them. This CDR3 is CSVAGHANTGELFF. The CDR3 bases are TGCAGCGTTGCGGGACACGCGAACACCGGGGAGCTGTTTTTT.

The rearrangement uses TRBV7-2 and TRBJ2-6, with D maybe TRBD1 (5 bases). V gave up 3 bases and J gave up 0 bases, with 12 bases separating them. Germline V gives CDR1 SGHTA, CDR2 FQGNSA. This CDR3 has 17 amino acids. The CDR3 region has the DNA TGTGCCAGCAGCTTCAACAGGCCAAGCTCTGGGGCCAACGTCCTGACTTTC. Translating it yields CASSFNRPSSGANVLTF.

V and J are TRBV3-1 (or the pseudogene TRBV3-2) and TRBJ1-2, with 10 bases fitting TRBD1. The CDR3 consists of 16 residues. With V trimmed by 4 bases and J by 5 bases, 10 bases remained unmatched. CDR1 and CDR2 (germline): LGHDT, YNNKEL (reference sequence). The CDR3 loop reads CASSPTLGTGVYGYTF. The CDR3 DNA is TGTGCCAGCAGCCCCACATTGGGGACAGGGGTTTATGGCTACACCTTC.

The chain uses TRBV7-9 and TRBJ2-5; 7 nucleotides match TRBD2. Germline V gene sequence: CDR1 SEHNR, CDR2 FQNEAQ (reference sequence). Trimming removed 3 bases from V and 3 bases from J; junction bases left unmatched: 4. The CDR3 sequence is 14 residues long. For the CDR3, the DNA is TGTGCCAGCAGCTTGTGGGCGGGGGAAGAGACCCAGTACTTC. Protein sequence: CASSLWAGEETQYF.

The gene calls are TRBV5-1 and TRBJ2-2; TRBD2 aligns across 9 bases. The CDR3 contains 16 residues. Germline V CDR1 and CDR2: SGHRS, YFSETQ. J gave up 2 bases and V 5 bases, and 7 bases lay outside the gene matches. DNA for the CDR3: TGCGCCAGCAGAGTTAGCGGGAGTACAAACACCGGGGAGCTGTTTTTT. It is translated as CASRVSGSTNTGELFF. The variable domain in full, with the rest retrieved from reference TRBV5-1 and TRBJ2-2, is KAGVTQTPRYLIKTRGQQVTLSCSPISGHRSVSWYQQTPGQGLQFLFEYFSETQRNKGNFPGRFSGRQFSNSRSEMNVSTLELGDSALYLCASRVSGSTNTGELFFGEGSRLTVL.

The V call is TRBV19, the J call TRBJ1-1, with D tentatively TRBD1 (6 bases). Germline assignment: CDR1 LNHDA and CDR2 SQIVND (reference sequence). Between the trimmed V and J ends, which lost 6 bases and 5 bases, there was a span of 10 bases. The CDR3 has 12 amino acids. The CDR3 DNA reads TGTGCCAGTAGGGGGGCGGGTACTGAAGCTTTCTTT. The encoded protein is CASRGAGTEAFF.

V usage is TRBV5-1 and J usage is TRBJ1-4, with unresolved D. The V gene's germline CDR1 is SGHRS and CDR2 YFSETQ. The V gene lost 1 base and the J gene lost 3 bases, with 13 bases spanning the gap. The CDR3 sequence is 16 residues long. CDR3 in amino acids: CASSLNTGNANEKLFF. Written as DNA, the CDR3 is TGCGCCAGCAGCTTGAATACGGGGAACGCTAATGAAAAACTGTTTTTT.

The chain combines TRBV27 with TRBJ2-3; 11 nucleotides match TRBD2. This CDR3 is built from 17 residues. In germline, CDR1 is MNHEY, CDR2 SMNVEV (reference sequence). V trimming: 8 bases; J trimming: 7 bases; junction bases outside the gene matches: 17. The chain's CDR3 is CASSWGTSGSSIHTQYF. CDR3 DNA: TGTGCCAGCTCTTGGGGAACTAGCGGGAGTTCAATACATACGCAGTATTTT.

The chain is built from TRBV7-3 and TRBJ1-4; possible D gene TRBD1, 5 bases. This CDR3 has 13 amino acids. Germline V gives CDR1 SGHTA, CDR2 FQGTGA. Trimming removed 5 bases at V and 8 bases at J, with 12 bases between. CDR3 coding DNA: TGTGCCAGCAGCACTCAGGGTGGGGAAAAACTGTTTTTT. Translated: CASSTQGGEKLFF.

The J gene is TRBJ1-6, the V gene TRBV28, with 11 nucleotides matching TRBD1. The germline V gene encodes CDR1 MDHEN and CDR2 SYDVKM. V lost 6 bases to trimming and J lost 9 bases; unmatched junction nucleotides: 1. The CDR3 has 13 amino acids. CDR3 sequence (DNA): TGTGCCAGCAGAGGGACAGGGGGTTCACCCCTCCACTTT. This encodes CASRGTGGSPLHF. The whole variable domain, remainder taken from reference TRBV28 and TRBJ1-6, is DVKVTQSSRYLVKRTGEKVFLECVQDMDHENMFWYRQDPGLGLRLIYFSYDVKMKEKGDIPEGYSVSREKKERFSLILESASTNQTSMYLCASRGTGGSPLHFGNGTRLTVT.

The chain couples TRBV10-1 to TRBJ2-7, with 14 bases fitting TRBD2. CDR1 WNHNN and CDR2 SYGVQD come from the germline V gene (reference sequence). This CDR3 region has 16 residues. J gave up 6 bases and V 3 bases, and 7 bases lay outside the gene matches. In DNA, the CDR3 is TGCGCCAGCAGTGACCCGGGACTAGCGGGAGCCTCCGAGCAGTACTTC. Its protein is CASSDPGLAGASEQYF.

The genes are TRBV5-1 and TRBJ2-1; unclear D gene. Germline assignment: CDR1 SGHRS and CDR2 YFSETQ. Trimming shortened V by 5 bases and J by 5 bases, and 5 bases separated the two germline ends. The CDR3 has 11 amino acids. In nucleotides, the CDR3 is TGCGCCAGCAGTTCCCACAATGAGCAGTTCTTC. This encodes CASSSHNEQFF.

The rearrangement uses TRBV4-2 and TRBJ2-1, with D uncertain. This CDR3 spans 14 amino acids. Looked up from germline, CDR1 is LGHNA and CDR2 is YNFKEQ. Trimming removed 2 bases at V and 6 bases at J, with 11 bases between. The DNA of the CDR3 is TGTGCCAGCAGCCAAAGACAAGTCTCCAATGAGCAGTTCTTC. Translation: CASSQRQVSNEQFF.

The J gene is TRBJ1-5, the V gene TRBV7-3, with D maybe TRBD1 (5 bases). The CDR3 totals 13 residues. V lost 11 bases and J lost 1, with 12 bases in between. Germline CDR1 reads SGHTA; CDR2 reads FQGTGA. CDR3 region: CASARASNQPQHF. DNA for the CDR3: TGTGCCTCCGCCAGGGCCAGCAATCAGCCCCAGCATTTT.

This rearrangement joins TRBV10-2 to TRBJ2-5, with 8 bases identical to TRBD2. The V gene end was trimmed by 4 bases and the J gene end by 1 base; junction bases not matched to a gene: 5. CDR3 length: 15 residues. Germline V gene data show CDR1 as WSHSY and CDR2 as SAAADI. CDR3 bases: TGCGCCAGCAGTGCGGCGGGAGGTCGCCAAGAGACCCAGTACTTC. Protein: CASSAAGGRQETQYF.

The chain recombines TRBV30 with TRBJ2-7; no clear D. The CDR3 length is 13 residues. V dropped 2 bases and J dropped 4 bases, with 12 bases sitting between them. Per germline, CDR1 GTSNPN and CDR2 SVGIG (reference sequence). The CDR3 bases are TGTGCCTGGAGTAGACCAATACCTTACGAGCAGTACTTC. This gives the protein CAWSRPIPYEQYF.

The chain joins TRBV5-6 to TRBJ1-2, with no clear D. Between the trimmed V and J ends, which lost 4 bases and 8 bases, there was a span of 18 bases. Germline CDR1 reads SGHDT; CDR2 reads YYEEEE. CDR3 length equals 14 residues. The CDR3 loop reads CASSMGEGAIGYTF. The DNA of the CDR3 is TGTGCCAGCAGCATGGGTGAGGGAGCAATCGGCTACACCTTC. The full variable domain, in which reference TRBV5-6 and TRBJ1-2 provide the parts outside the CDR3, is DAGVTQSPTHLIKTRGQQVTLRCSPKSGHDTVSWYQQALGQGPQFIFQYYEEEERQRGNFPDRFSGHQFPNYSSELNVNALLLGDSALYLCASSMGEGAIGYTFGSGTRLTVV.

The V gene is TRBV19, the J gene TRBJ1-1; TRBD1 agrees at 9 bases. V was pared by 10 bases and J by 6 bases, with 6 bases of the junction left unmatched. CDR1 and CDR2 from the germline V gene are LNHDA and SQIVND (reference sequence). There are 12 residues in the CDR3. The CDR3 protein is CATRTGESEAFF. Here the CDR3 DNA reads TGTGCCACCCGGACAGGGGAGTCTGAAGCTTTCTTT.

At least ten counts were recorded for this clone. The chain recombines TRBV11-2 with TRBJ2-2, with 9 bases identical to TRBD2. CDR3 length equals 17 residues. Germline V CDR1 and CDR2: SGHAT, FQNNGV. Trimming took 6 bases from V and 4 from J; bases not matched to a gene: 12. The CDR3 loop is CASSLAPGGRATGELFF. The CDR3 DNA follows: TGTGCCAGCAGTCTAGCCCCTGGCGGGAGGGCCACCGGGGAGCTGTTTTTT.